This passage covers 23 T cell receptor beta chains from one sample sequenced in a study of read filtering for tumor transcriptome and immune sequencing (dated by TCRdb to the early 2020s). Sequencing was carried out with an Illumina HiSeq 4000. TCR libraries were constructed from approximately 390 ng RNA using the Immunoverse kit, and molecular barcoded adaptors covering alpha/delta and beta/gamma chains were employed. TCRdb handled the public reads itself, with Q25 trimming in fastp and clone calling in MiXCR, and kept productive beta chains. Identical CDR3 proteins give one entry, which carries the most common genes and DNA. The sample table records 40,000 or so distinct CDR3 sequences; 13% to 15% of these occur just once. Around 20% of the sample is taken by the ten largest. The sequencing input was a population of CD138-negative cells sorted from bone marrow. According to the study, the label for this sample's cell subset or site signals: bone marrow mononuclear cells depleted of CD138+ plasma/myeloma cells by negative magnetic selection. Every receptor here comes from a donor aged 40 or over with multiple myeloma.

In this sample, this clonotype turned up a few times. The chain is built from TRBV6-2 or TRBV6-3 and TRBJ1-1; D is perhaps TRBD1 (5 bases). The V and J ends lost 6 bases and 0 bases respectively, with 17 bases between them. Germline V gene sequence: CDR1 MNHEY, CDR2 SVGEGT. CDR3 length: 16 residues. CDR3 amino acids: CASSLWKGTLNTEAFF. The CDR3 DNA sequence: TGTGCCAGCAGCCTCTGGAAGGGGACCCTGAACACTGAAGCTTTCTTT.

This clonotype has only a few counts. This chain uses TRBV7-2 with TRBJ2-5; 7 nucleotides line up with TRBD2. Germline CDR1 reads SGHTA; CDR2 reads FQGNSA. The CDR3 has 16 residues. V lost 3 bases to trimming and J lost 0 bases; unmatched junction nucleotides: 7. CDR3 sequence: CASSLLGGVHQETQYF. The CDR3 nucleotides are TGTGCCAGCAGCTTGCTTGGGGGGGTGCACCAAGAGACCCAGTACTTC.

This clonotype was counted ten times or more. This chain uses TRBV10-3 with TRBJ2-2, with D perhaps TRBD1 (5 bases). CDR1 ENHRY and CDR2 SYGVKD come from the germline V gene. The CDR3 is 14 residues long. V dropped 0 bases and J dropped 7 bases, with 9 bases sitting between them. The CDR3 DNA follows: TGTGCCATCAGTGAGTCCGGCAGGGTCGGGGAGCTGTTTTTT. Protein: CAISESGRVGELFF.

This clonotype was detected many times. This sequence joins TRBV4-1 and TRBJ1-2; possible D gene TRBD1, 5 bases. CDR3 length: 12 residues. V dropped 0 bases and J dropped 7 bases, with 6 bases sitting between them. Germline V gene lookup returns CDR1 MGHRA and CDR2 YSYEKL. The CDR3 reads CASSQDGAGYTF. The DNA of the CDR3 is TGCGCCAGCAGCCAAGACGGGGCTGGCTACACCTTC.

V and J are TRBV20-1 and TRBJ2-4; D unclear. This CDR3 comprises 14 residues. Per the germline V gene, CDR1 is DFQATT and CDR2 is SNEGSKA (reference sequence). Trimming shortened V by 5 bases and J by 8 bases, and 19 bases separated the two germline ends. The CDR3 bases are TGCAGTGCTGTGGACCCCCTCCGGAGAGACATTCAGTACTTC. Translated, it gives CSAVDPLRRDIQYF.

This clonotype has a count of ten or more. The gene calls are TRBV5-1 and TRBJ2-5; D is undetermined. CDR1 is SGHRS and CDR2 is YFSETQ in the germline V gene. This CDR3 is built from 15 residues. Between the trimmed V and J ends, which lost 2 bases and 3 bases, there was a span of 14 bases. The CDR3 here is CASSFTRTPKETQYF. The DNA for the CDR3 is TGCGCCAGCAGCTTCACCAGGACCCCAAAAGAGACCCAGTACTTC. Looking up the rest from reference TRBV5-1 and TRBJ2-5 gives the full variable domain: KAGVTQTPRYLIKTRGQQVTLSCSPISGHRSVSWYQQTPGQGLQFLFEYFSETQRNKGNFPGRFSGRQFSNSRSEMNVSTLELGDSALYLCASSFTRTPKETQYFGPGTRLLVL.

This clonotype was observed many times. The chain combines TRBV19 with TRBJ2-7; perhaps D is TRBD1 or TRBD2 (5 bases each). There are 12 residues in the CDR3. V gave up 8 bases and J gave up 2 bases, with 10 bases separating them. Germline CDR1 and CDR2: LNHDA and SQIVND (reference sequence). The CDR3 region has the DNA TGTGCCAGTGGTGGGGGTGCCTACGAGCAGTACTTC. Its translation is CASGGGAYEQYF.

CDR3 nucleotide sequence: TGCGCCAGCAGCTTGGCCGGGAGGCCAGAGACCCAGTACTTC. Its protein is CASSLAGRPETQYF. The chain couples TRBV5-1 to TRBJ2-5; TRBD2 agrees at 7 bases. CDR3 length: 14 residues. With V trimmed by 0 bases and J by 4 bases, 3 bases remained unmatched. Germline CDR1 and CDR2: SGHRS and YFSETQ. The variable domain in full, with the rest retrieved from reference TRBV5-1 and TRBJ2-5, is KAGVTQTPRYLIKTRGQQVTLSCSPISGHRSVSWYQQTPGQGLQFLFEYFSETQRNKGNFPGRFSGRQFSNSRSEMNVSTLELGDSALYLCASSLAGRPETQYFGPGTRLLVL.

Only a few counts were recorded for this clonotype. This chain uses TRBV20-1 with TRBJ2-3, with a possible D match to TRBD2 (7 bases). Per germline, CDR1 DFQATT and CDR2 SNEGSKA (reference sequence). The CDR3 has 14 residues. Trimming shortened V by 3 bases and J by 6 bases, and 16 bases separated the two germline ends. The CDR3 is CSASRGGPGDTQYF. The CDR3 DNA sequence: TGCAGTGCTAGTAGGGGGGGTCCCGGCGATACGCAGTATTTT.

In its sample, this clonotype was seen many times. The chain links TRBV5-1 to TRBJ2-3; D perhaps matches TRBD2 (7 bases). Germline CDR1 is SGHRS and CDR2 is YFSETQ. V shed 3 bases and J shed 5 bases, with 22 bases lying between them. CDR3 length: 17 residues. The CDR3 DNA follows: TGCGCCAGCAGCTCGGGGGTTGCGGGGGCAGTGGGAGATACGCAGTATTTT. Protein: CASSSGVAGAVGDTQYF.

This clonotype was observed at least ten times. The chain carries TRBV14 and TRBJ1-1; D not certain. This CDR3 region has 13 residues. Trimming pared 1 base from V and 4 bases from J, leaving 7 bases between. Germline CDR1 and CDR2: SGHDN and FVKESK. The CDR3 is CASSQGLFTEAFF. The DNA for the CDR3 is TGTGCCAGCAGCCAAGGCCTGTTCACTGAAGCTTTCTTT.

This clonotype was seen at least ten times. The gene calls are TRBV7-9 and TRBJ1-4, with D hard to call. The CDR3 loop spans 15 amino acids. Germline V gene data show CDR1 as SEHNR and CDR2 as FQNEAQ (reference sequence). The V gene lost 1 base and the J gene lost 7 bases, with 13 bases spanning the gap. The CDR3 nucleotides read TGTGCCAGCAGCTTAGTGGCAGAGAGTCTTGAAAAACTGTTTTTT. Protein product: CASSLVAESLEKLFF.

This clonotype appeared a few times. The rearrangement uses TRBV20-1 and TRBJ1-2; D is ambiguous. The CDR3 contains 12 residues. In germline, CDR1 is DFQATT, CDR2 SNEGSKA (reference sequence). The CDR3 sequence: CRAKGSFGGYTF. In DNA, the CDR3 is TGCAGGGCCAAAGGGTCTTTTGGTGGCTACACCTTC.

J is TRBJ2-5 and V is TRBV7-9; a weak D match, TRBD2 (7 bases). Trimming cost V 7 bases and J 4 bases, with 13 bases left between them. Germline-derived CDR1 and CDR2 are SEHNR and FQNEAQ (reference sequence). The CDR3 is made up of 13 amino acids. The CDR3 nucleotides are TGTGCCAGCACGGGAGGCAGGGGAGAGACCCAGTACTTC. Translating it yields CASTGGRGETQYF. The complete variable domain, with remaining parts taken from reference TRBV7-9 and TRBJ2-5, reads DTGVSQNPRHKITKRGQNVTFRCDPISEHNRLYWYRQTLGQGPEFLTYFQNEAQLEKSRLLSDRFSAERPKGSFSTLEIQRTEQGDSAMYLCASTGGRGETQYFGPGTRLLVL.

Remarks on this clonotype: A read error is possible here, since a much larger clone lies one base away. The chain recombines TRBV7-9 with TRBJ2-1; no clear D gene. Germline CDR1 reads SEHNR; CDR2 reads FQNEAQ (reference sequence). The CDR3 is 15 residues long. CDR3 sequence (DNA): TGCGCCAGCAGCCAAGGTAGCTGGACCTACAATGAGCAGTTCTTC. This translates into CASSQGSWTYNEQFF.

This clonotype was observed at least ten times. The V call is TRBV4-3, the J call TRBJ2-5, with 7 bases fitting TRBD1. This CDR3 has 13 residues. Looked up from germline, CDR1 is LGHNA and CDR2 is YSLEER. The trim removed 3 bases at V and 4 bases at J, leaving 2 bases unmatched. DNA for the CDR3: TGCGCCAGCAGCCAGACAGGGAGAGAGACCCAGTACTTC. Residues: CASSQTGRETQYF.

Ten or more counts support this clonotype. The genes are TRBV20-1 and TRBJ2-1; 12 bases are a match to TRBD2. Unmatched junction bases numbered 7, after V lost 2 bases and J lost 5 bases. The V gene's germline CDR1 is DFQATT and CDR2 SNEGSKA (reference sequence). The CDR3 sequence is 16 residues long. Here the CDR3 DNA reads TGCAGTGCTAGACTAGCGGGGGGGCCTAGGGACAATGAGCAGTTCTTC. This gives the protein CSARLAGGPRDNEQFF.

This clonotype came up many times. The chain has TRBV7-8 and TRBJ2-7, with TRBD1 identical over 10 bases. The CDR3 has 14 amino acids. The trim removed 5 bases at V and 3 bases at J, leaving 4 bases unmatched. From germline, CDR1 is SGHVS and CDR2 FQNEAQ. The CDR3 sequence: CASSGGQGFYEQYF. The DNA of the CDR3 is TGTGCCAGCAGCGGGGGACAGGGGTTCTACGAGCAGTACTTC.

This clonotype was found many times. The chain couples TRBV20-1 to TRBJ2-5; 11 bases are a match to TRBD2. This CDR3 contains 18 residues. Germline CDR1 and CDR2: DFQATT and SNEGSKA (reference sequence). Germline trimming cut 0 bases from V and 1 base from J; bases unmatched to any gene: 10. The CDR3 bases are TGCAGTGCTAGAGATCAAAGAACTAGCGGGGGTATCCAAGAGACCCAGTACTTC. It encodes CSARDQRTSGGIQETQYF.

This clonotype was recorded many times. This rearrangement joins TRBV5-1 to TRBJ2-1; the D is unclear. CDR1 and CDR2 (germline): SGHRS, YFSETQ. Deletions cut 4 bases from V and 8 bases from J, with 13 bases between. This CDR3 has 13 residues. The CDR3 DNA is TGCGCCAGCAGCAAATATCAGGTGGATGAGCAGTTCTTC. Translated: CASSKYQVDEQFF.

Of note for this clonotype: Relative to the germline gene, one junction end is altered; a read error may explain this. The chain has TRBV6-1 and TRBJ1-6; a possible D gene is TRBD1 (6 bases). The CDR3 is 14 amino acids. Germline V gene data show CDR1 as MNHNS and CDR2 as SASEGT. Written as DNA, the CDR3 is TGTGTCAGCAGTTCGGCAGGGGAGAATTCACCCCTCCACTTT. Amino acid sequence: CVSSSAGENSPLHF.

A remark on this clonotype: Its ends do not fully match the called genes, so a read error is possible. The V gene is TRBV7-8, the J gene TRBJ1-1, with D maybe TRBD1 (5 bases). The CDR3 spans 15 residues. Germline values: CDR1 SGHVS, CDR2 FQNEAQ. The CDR3 here is CASSLHGALSTKAFF. CDR3 coding DNA: TGTGCCAGCAGCTTACACGGGGCCTTGAGCACTAAAGCTTTCTTT.

The gene calls are TRBV7-2 and TRBJ1-1; maybe TRBD1 (5 bases). Germline CDR1 is SGHTA and CDR2 is FQGNSA. Trimming removed 7 bases from V and 3 bases from J, with 15 bases in between. This CDR3 has 14 residues. The CDR3 loop is CASTHPEGYTEAFF. The CDR3 DNA sequence: TGTGCCAGCACCCACCCGGAGGGGTACACTGAAGCTTTCTTT.